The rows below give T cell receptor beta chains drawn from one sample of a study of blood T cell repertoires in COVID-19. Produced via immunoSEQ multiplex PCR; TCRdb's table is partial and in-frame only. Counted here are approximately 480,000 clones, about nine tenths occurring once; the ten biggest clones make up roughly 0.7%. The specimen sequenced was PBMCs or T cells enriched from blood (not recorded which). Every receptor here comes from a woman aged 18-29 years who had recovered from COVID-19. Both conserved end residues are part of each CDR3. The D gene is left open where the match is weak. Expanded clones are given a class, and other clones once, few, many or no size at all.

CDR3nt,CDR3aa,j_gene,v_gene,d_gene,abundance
TGCGCCAGCAGCTTGGAGTCTACCCGGGGGTTAGCGGATACGCAGTATTTT,CASSLESTRGLADTQYF,TRBJ2-3,TRBV5-1,.,.
TGTGCCAGCAGCTCCGGGACTAGCGGGGGTTCCTCCTACAATGAGCAGTTCTTC,CASSSGTSGGSSYNEQFF,TRBJ2-1,TRBV13,TRBD2,.
TGCGCCAGCAGCCAAGGGGACAGGACCTACGAGCAGTACTTC,CASSQGDRTYEQYF,TRBJ2-7,TRBV4-1,TRBD1,.
TGCGCCAGCAGCCCGGGAACAGGGGGTAAATACGAGCAGTACTTC,CASSPGTGGKYEQYF,TRBJ2-7,TRBV5-1,TRBD1,.
TGTGCCAGCAGTTCTCAGCCCAGGGTGGAGGAGACCCAGTACTTC,CASSSQPRVEETQYF,TRBJ2-5,TRBV6-5,.,.
TGTGCCAGCAGCCCCACGCCGCTCCGCGGAGGTGGCGAGCAGTACTTC,CASSPTPLRGGGEQYF,TRBJ2-7,TRBV7-8,.,.
TGTGCCAGCAGCCCTTGGGCAGCGAACACCGGGGAGCTGTTTTTT,CASSPWAANTGELFF,TRBJ2-2,TRBV2,.,few
TGCAGCGTTGCGGAGGGGTACGAGCAGTACTTC,CSVAEGYEQYF,TRBJ2-7,TRBV29-1,.,few
TGTGCCAGCAGCAAGCTAACGGGACAGGGGGCTAAAGAAGCTTTCTTT,CASSKLTGQGAKEAFF,TRBJ1-1,TRBV7-2,TRBD1,.
TGTGCCTGGAGTCGGGGTGGGTATAGCAATCAGCCCCAGCATTTT,CAWSRGGYSNQPQHF,TRBJ1-5,TRBV30,.,.
TGTGCCAGAAGCTTAGGCCAGGACAGGGCCACCTCGTTCTTC,CARSLGQDRATSFF,TRBJ2-1,TRBV7-5,.,.
TGTGCCAGCAGCCGCCGAGAGGCTGAAAAACTGTTTTTT,CASSRREAEKLFF,TRBJ1-4,TRBV7-9,.,few
TGTGCCAGCAGCTTAGATGGACAGGATGGCTACACCTTC,CASSLDGQDGYTF,TRBJ1-2,TRBV7-2,TRBD1,.
TGTGCCACCAGCAGAGATCCCATAGCTTCACCCCTCCACTTT,CATSRDPIASPLHF,TRBJ1-6,TRBV15,.,.
TGTGCTAGTGGTTTGGTCCTGTGGACAGGGAAAAACGAGCAGTACTTC,CASGLVLWTGKNEQYF,TRBJ2-7,TRBV12-5,TRBD1,.
TGCGCCAGCAGTGATTTTTATCAAGGGGTTCTAAGAGGAAACACCATATATTTT,CASSDFYQGVLRGNTIYF,TRBJ1-3,TRBV10-1,.,.
TGTGCCAGTAGCGAATCCGCGGGTTCCTACAATGAGCAGTTCTTC,CASSESAGSYNEQFF,TRBJ2-1,TRBV19,.,.
TGTGCCAGCTCACCTGTGGAGATCCTCCAAGAGACCCAGTACTTC,CASSPVEILQETQYF,TRBJ2-5,TRBV18,.,.
TGTGCCAGCAGCTTAGCGCCGGGACTGGGGAACACCGGGGAGCTGTTTTTT,CASSLAPGLGNTGELFF,TRBJ2-2,TRBV7-2,.,.
TGTGCCAGCAGCCAAGAGGGGACAGGTGAGAAGAATGAGCAGTTCTTC,CASSQEGTGEKNEQFF,TRBJ2-1,TRBV14,TRBD1,.
TGTGCCAGCAGCGCACCTTGGACTAGCGGCTTCACCGGGGAGCTGTTTTTT,CASSAPWTSGFTGELFF,TRBJ2-2,TRBV7-8,TRBD2,.
TGCGCCAGCAGCTTTGGGGCGGGGGACCCACAAGAGACCCAGTACTTC,CASSFGAGDPQETQYF,TRBJ2-5,TRBV5-1,TRBD2,.
TGTGCCAGTAGCCCCTATGGAGGGCTAAGCAATCAGCCCCAGCATTTT,CASSPYGGLSNQPQHF,TRBJ1-5,TRBV19,.,.
TGTGCCAGCAGTCTCCTCGGGACAGGGGTGGACAATCAGCCCCAGCATTTT,CASSLLGTGVDNQPQHF,TRBJ1-5,TRBV28,TRBD1,.
TGTGCCTGGGGAACCGGGACATCAGAACACCACGAGCAGTACTTC,CAWGTGTSEHHEQYF,TRBJ2-7,TRBV30,.,once
TGTGCCAGCAGCCGGGGACAGGGGGTCTACGAGCAGTACTTC,CASSRGQGVYEQYF,TRBJ2-7,TRBV2,TRBD1,.
TGTGCCAGCAGCGGGTTACCGAGCGGCGTCGATGTTAGCACAGATACGCAGTATTTT,CASSGLPSGVDVSTDTQYF,TRBJ2-3,TRBV9,.,.
TGCGCCAGCAGCTTTACTAGCGCAGAGACCCAGTACTTC,CASSFTSAETQYF,TRBJ2-5,TRBV5-1,TRBD2,once
TGTGCCAGCAGCGGGGTCGGACAGGGACAAGAGACCCAGTACTTC,CASSGVGQGQETQYF,TRBJ2-5,TRBV2,TRBD1,.
TGTGCCAGCAGCCAAGATCTCCTTACTAAAAAACTGTTTTTT,CASSQDLLTKKLFF,TRBJ1-4,TRBV3-1/TRBV3-2,.,.
TGTGCCAGCAGGGGGGTAGATGATGGCTACACCTTC,CASRGVDDGYTF,TRBJ1-2,TRBV19,TRBD1,.